Sequencing of this TCR beta chain was carried out in a study of T cells in Graves' hyperthyroidism and ophthalmopathy (dated by TCRdb to between 2019 and 2020). In the study overall: Peripheral blood was sampled at the time of initial diagnosis, prior to any treatment. To identify TCR V-J signatures that set the groups apart, the researchers used a discovery cohort of 95 to 100 patients, made up of 40 to 45 with Graves' ophthalmopathy and about 60 with stable Graves' hyperthyroidism. Prospective prediction of ophthalmopathy was tested in an independent validation cohort consisting of under 20 hyperthyroidism patients and some 17 patients who later progressed to ophthalmopathy. The roughly 91 discovery patients were randomly split 7:3 into training and test sets. The study also compared thyroid tissue and blood T-cell repertoires from several Graves' hyperthyroidism patients. Once sampling was done, hyperthyroidism patients were given methimazole at a starting dose of 30 mg daily, whereas ophthalmopathy patients were given high-dose intravenous methylprednisolone. The paper reports TCR Vbeta CDR3 sequencing of some 140 peripheral blood samples: around 45 ophthalmopathy, around 80 hyperthyroidism and around 17 progressor patients.

Ophthalmopathy patients had moderately to severely active disease, with a Clinical Activity Score of 3 or more, a NOSPECS grade of 4 or more, and a disease duration of less than 3 months. The study excluded patients with uncontrolled infections, other autoimmune diseases, pregnancy or lactation. Diagnoses relied on clinical symptoms, serum thyroxine and TRAb, thyroid ultrasound and orbital computed tomography. PBMCs were separated from roughly 9.6 ml of fresh peripheral blood using Ficoll-Paque density gradient centrifugation. Total RNA was extracted using Trizol reagent, and RNA quality was assessed on an Agilent 2100 Bioanalyzer. CDR1 and CDR2 (SGDLS, YYNGEE) derive from the germline V gene. The CDR3 starts with the cysteine, ends with the phenylalanine, and has 16 residues. Here the CDR3 DNA is all that survives: 48 bases in frame from base 1. The V end gives up 1 base and the J end 11 bases, leaving 9 bases in the junction not matched to a gene.

The TCR beta CDR3 regions were amplified from RNA transcripts. A first-round RT-PCR of the TCR CDR3 used the HTBI primer set with the Qiagen OneStep RT-PCR kit. Libraries were constructed in a second round of multiplex PCR, after which size selection and purification were performed. The libraries were sequenced on an Illumina HiSeq2000 using paired-end 100 bp reads. The authors processed their data as follows. SOAPnuke was used to process the raw data, removing reads that contained adapters or uncalled bases, had a mean Phred below 15, or lacked an exact match to the constant primer or identifier. COPE v1.2.5 was used to merge high-quality paired reads, and clonotypes were defined as unique nucleotide sequences. Clonotypes were aligned to IMGT TRBV, TRBD and TRBJ reference segments using MiTCR v1.1. Only V-J combinations with frequency above 0.0001, covering roughly 99% of repertoires, were analysed. A TCS score was defined as the ratio of F50 (clonal expansion) to E x V (chaos), with BLOSUM62-based TCRdist applied between CDR3 peptides within each V-J. Welch's t-statistics and random forest reduced just over 500 V-J features to 10 to 15, which were used in a naive Bayes classifier (R e1071). Thyroid-blood repertoire similarity was quantified with the Morisita-Horn index. Using fastp at Q25 and MiXCR, TCRdb reprocessed the public reads and kept productive beta chains. Every CDR3 protein is listed once, alongside the most common genes and DNA of its rows. The V and J calls were determined by TCRdb, not by the authors. Counted in this sample were fewer than 40,000 distinct CDR3 sequences; about 52% of them appeared once. Jointly, the top ten make up around a quarter of the sample.

General study outcomes and caveats: In validation, the model predicted progression to ophthalmopathy a median of 6.5 months before onset, with approximately 68% sensitivity and 72.22% specificity. No statistical method was used to fix the sample size in advance, and group allocation was not hidden from the investigators. In cross-validation, a model built on a 13 V-J signature told ophthalmopathy apart from stable hyperthyroidism with under 90% sensitivity and approximately 84% specificity, and in testing the same model reached 80%/75%. Blood samples also contained most of the expanded thyroid clonotypes (frequency above 0.001), which suggests that blood repertoires may reflect thyroid immune responses.

Points on this clonotype: No cognate antigen has been identified for it. One base away there is no much larger clone; base qualities are not given.

The rearrangement combines TRBV9 with TRBJ2-2; 12 of the junction bases match TRBD2. Sequenced: blood. The TCR originated in a woman in her forties with Graves' ophthalmopathy. The DNA reads as follows: TGTGCCAGCAGCGTACAGGGACTAGCGGGTACGGATGAGCTGTTTTTT. The translation is CASSVQGLAGTDELFF. When the CDR3 is completed using the reference TRBV9 and TRBJ2-2 genes on either side, the full variable domain is DSGVTQTPKHLITATGQRVTLRCSPRSGDLSVYWYQQSLDQGLQFLIQYYNGEERAKGNILERFSAQQFPDLHSELNLSSLELGDSALYFCASSVQGLAGTDELFFGEGSRLTVL.